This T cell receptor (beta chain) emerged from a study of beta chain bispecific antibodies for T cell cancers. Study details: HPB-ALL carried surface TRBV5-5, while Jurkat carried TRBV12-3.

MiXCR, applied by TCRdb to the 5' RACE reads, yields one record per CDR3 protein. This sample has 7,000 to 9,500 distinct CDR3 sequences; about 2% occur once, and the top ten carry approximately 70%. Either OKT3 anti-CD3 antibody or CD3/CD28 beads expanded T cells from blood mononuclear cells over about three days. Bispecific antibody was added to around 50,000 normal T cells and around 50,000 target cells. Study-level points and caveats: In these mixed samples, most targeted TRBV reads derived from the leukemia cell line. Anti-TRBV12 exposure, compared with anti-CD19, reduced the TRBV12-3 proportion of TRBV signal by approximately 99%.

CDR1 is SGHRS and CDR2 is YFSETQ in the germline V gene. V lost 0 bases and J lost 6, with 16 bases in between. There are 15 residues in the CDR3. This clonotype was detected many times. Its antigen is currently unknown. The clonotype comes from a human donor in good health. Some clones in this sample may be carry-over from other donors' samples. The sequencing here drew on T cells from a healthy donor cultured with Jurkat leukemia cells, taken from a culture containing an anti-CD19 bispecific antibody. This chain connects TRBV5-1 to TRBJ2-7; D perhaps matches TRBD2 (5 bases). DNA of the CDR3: TGCGCCAGCAGCTTGGTGCAGTCGGGAAGTTCCGAGCAGTACTTC. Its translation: CASSLVQSGSSEQYF.